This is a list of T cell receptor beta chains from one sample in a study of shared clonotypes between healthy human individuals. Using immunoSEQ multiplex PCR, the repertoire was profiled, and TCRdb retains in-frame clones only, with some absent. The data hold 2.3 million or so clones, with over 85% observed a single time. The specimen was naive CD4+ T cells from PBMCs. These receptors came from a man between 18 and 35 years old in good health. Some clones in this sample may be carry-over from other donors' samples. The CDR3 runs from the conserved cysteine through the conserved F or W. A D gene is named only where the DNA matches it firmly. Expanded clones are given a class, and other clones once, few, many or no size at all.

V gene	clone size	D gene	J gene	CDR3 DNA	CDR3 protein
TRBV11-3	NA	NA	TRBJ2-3	TGTGCCAGCAGCCTATCAGAAGGTACGCAGTATTTT	CASSLSEGTQYF
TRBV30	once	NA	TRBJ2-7	TGTGCCTGGAGTGTACTTAGGGGGAGGGCCGGCGGGCAGTACTTC	CAWSVLRGRAGGQYF
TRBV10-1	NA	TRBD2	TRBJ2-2	TGCGCCAGCAGTTGGACTAGCGGGGGCACCGGGGAGCTGTTTTTT	CASSWTSGGTGELFF
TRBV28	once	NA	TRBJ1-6	TGTGCCAGCAGTTCCCAGACCTATAATTCACCCCTCCACTTT	CASSSQTYNSPLHF
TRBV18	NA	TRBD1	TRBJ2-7	TGTGCCAGCTCACCACAAACAGGGGGCGGAAGGGAGCAGTACTTC	CASSPQTGGGREQYF
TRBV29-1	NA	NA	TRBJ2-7	TGCAGCGTTGGGCCAGGGGGGTACGAGCAGTACTTC	CSVGPGGYEQYF
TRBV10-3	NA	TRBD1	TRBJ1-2	TGTGCCACCCGACCGGGACAGGGTCAATATGGCTACACCTTC	CATRPGQGQYGYTF
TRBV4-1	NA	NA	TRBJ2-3	TGCGCCAGCAGCCAACAAGGGAGCGACGGAGATACGCAGTATTTT	CASSQQGSDGDTQYF
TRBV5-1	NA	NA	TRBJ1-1	TGCGCCAGCAGCGAGACTGCCGGGTTGAACACTGAAGCTTTCTTT	CASSETAGLNTEAFF
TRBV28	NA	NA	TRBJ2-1	TGTGCCAGCAGGGAGCGCCGGGATGAGCAGTTCTTC	CASRERRDEQFF
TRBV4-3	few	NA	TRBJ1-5	TGCGCCAGGGGGGCAGGCCTCTATAGCAATCAGCCCCAGCATTTT	CARGAGLYSNQPQHF
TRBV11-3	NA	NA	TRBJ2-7	TGTGCCAGCAGCCCTGGCCGGCTGGGGACTTACGAGCAGTACTTC	CASSPGRLGTYEQYF
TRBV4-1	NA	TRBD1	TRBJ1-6	TGCGCCAGCAGCCAAGATTCCAGGGGGCTTTCACCCCTCCACTTT	CASSQDSRGLSPLHF
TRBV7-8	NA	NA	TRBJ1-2	TGTGCCAGCAGCTCGCGGAGCGGGGAATCCCGCAACTATGGCTACACCTTC	CASSSRSGESRNYGYTF
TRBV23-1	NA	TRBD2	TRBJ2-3	TGCGCCAGCAGTCGCCCCCCGGCGGGAGGGCCGGGAGATACGCAGTATTTT	CASSRPPAGGPGDTQYF
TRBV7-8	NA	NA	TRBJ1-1	TGTGCCAGCAGCTTAGGGGGGGCGAAGAACACTGAAGCTTTCTTT	CASSLGGAKNTEAFF
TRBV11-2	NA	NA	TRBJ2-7	TGTGCCAGCAGCCGAAGGACAGACTCCTACGAGCAGTACTTC	CASSRRTDSYEQYF
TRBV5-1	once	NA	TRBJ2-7	TGCGCCAGCAGCTTGCCCGCCGGGATAGAACAGGGTCAAAGTCCCTACGAGCAGTACTTC	CASSLPAGIEQGQSPYEQYF
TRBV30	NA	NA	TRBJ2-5	TGTGCCTGGAGTGCCCGGGACTCCAAGACCCAGTACTTC	CAWSARDSKTQYF
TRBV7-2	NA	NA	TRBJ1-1	TGTGCCAGCACCTTAGAGTCAGGGAACACTGAAGCTTTCTTT	CASTLESGNTEAFF
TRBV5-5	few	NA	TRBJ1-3	TGTGCCAGCAGCTTGGCCGGATTCTCTGGAAACACCATATATTTT	CASSLAGFSGNTIYF
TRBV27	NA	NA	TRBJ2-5	TGTGCCAGCAGCCGCATTGGAGAGACCCAGTACTTC	CASSRIGETQYF
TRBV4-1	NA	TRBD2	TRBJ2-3	TGCGCCAGCAGCCCTTTAGCGGGGGTGGGAGATACGCAGTATTTT	CASSPLAGVGDTQYF
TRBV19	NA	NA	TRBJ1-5	TGTGCCAGTAGTAACCCCCCGAAGCCCCAGCATTTT	CASSNPPKPQHF
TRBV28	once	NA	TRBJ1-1	TGTGCCAGCAGCCCCTCGGGGGGGCGCAACACTGAAGCTTTCTTT	CASSPSGGRNTEAFF
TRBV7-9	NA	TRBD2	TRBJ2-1	TGTGCCGCAAAGCGGGGCTCCTACAATGAGCAGTTCTTC	CAAKRGSYNEQFF
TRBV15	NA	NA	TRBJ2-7	TGTGCCACCAGCAAGGGCAGGGCCGGCTACGAGCAGTACTTC	CATSKGRAGYEQYF
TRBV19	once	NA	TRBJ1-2	TGTGCCAGTAGTATAGGTAGGGGGTCGGACTATGGCTACACCTTC	CASSIGRGSDYGYTF
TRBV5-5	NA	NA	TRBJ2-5	TGTGCCAGCAGCGACCTAGGAAATCAAGAGACCCAGTACTTC	CASSDLGNQETQYF
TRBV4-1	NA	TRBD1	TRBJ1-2	TGCGCCAGCAGCCAGGGGACAGGCGCTCCAGCTAACTATGGCTACACCTTC	CASSQGTGAPANYGYTF
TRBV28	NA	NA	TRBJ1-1	TGTGCCAGCAGTTTGGGCAGTTTGAACACTGAAGCTTTCTTT	CASSLGSLNTEAFF
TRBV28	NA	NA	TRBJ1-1	TGTGCCAGCAGCCCCACGAAGATTAGCACTGAAGCTTTCTTT	CASSPTKISTEAFF
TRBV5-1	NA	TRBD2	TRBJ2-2	TGCGCCAGCAGCATTCTAGCGGGAGGGCCCTGGACCGGGGAGCTGTTTTTT	CASSILAGGPWTGELFF
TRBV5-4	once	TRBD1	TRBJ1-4	TGTGCCAGCAGCCACAGGGGATCTAATGAAAAACTGTTTTTT	CASSHRGSNEKLFF
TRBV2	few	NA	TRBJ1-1	TGTGCCAGCAGTCAGGGATTCGCTGAAGCTTTCTTT	CASSQGFAEAFF
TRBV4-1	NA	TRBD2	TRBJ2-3	TGCGCCAGCAGCCAACAGACTAGCGGGGCGAGCACAGATACGCAGTATTTT	CASSQQTSGASTDTQYF
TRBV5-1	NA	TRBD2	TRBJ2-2	TGCGCCAGCAGCTTGCAAGGGCTAGCGGGCACGAACACCGGGGAGCTGTTTTTT	CASSLQGLAGTNTGELFF
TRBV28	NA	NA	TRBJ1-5	TGTGCCAGCAGTTTATGGGCGGGGGGAAGGAATCAGCCCCAGCATTTT	CASSLWAGGRNQPQHF
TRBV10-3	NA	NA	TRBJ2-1	TGTGCCATCAGTGAGACGGACAATGAGCAGTTCTTC	CAISETDNEQFF
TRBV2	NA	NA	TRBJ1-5	TGTGCCAGCACTCCCAGGCTGGCCCATCAGCCCCAGCATTTT	CASTPRLAHQPQHF
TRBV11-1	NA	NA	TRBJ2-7	TGTGCCAGCAGTCGGATCCTGGCTCGGGGCCCATACGAGCAGTACTTC	CASSRILARGPYEQYF
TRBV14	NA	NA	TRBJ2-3	TGTGCCAGCAGCCAAGAATGGGGGCTTAGCACAGATACGCAGTATTTT	CASSQEWGLSTDTQYF